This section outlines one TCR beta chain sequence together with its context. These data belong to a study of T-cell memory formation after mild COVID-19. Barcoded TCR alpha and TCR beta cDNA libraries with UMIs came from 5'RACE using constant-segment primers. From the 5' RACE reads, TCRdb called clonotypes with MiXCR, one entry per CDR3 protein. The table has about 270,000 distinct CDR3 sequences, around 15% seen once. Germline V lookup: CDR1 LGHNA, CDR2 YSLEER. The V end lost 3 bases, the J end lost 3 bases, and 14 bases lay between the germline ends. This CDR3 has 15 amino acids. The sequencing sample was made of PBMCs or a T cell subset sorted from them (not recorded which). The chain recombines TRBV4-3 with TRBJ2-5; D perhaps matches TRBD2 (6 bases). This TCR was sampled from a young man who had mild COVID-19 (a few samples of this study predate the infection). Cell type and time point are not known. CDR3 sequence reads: CASSQTTSSEETQYF. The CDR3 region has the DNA TGCGCCAGCAGCCAGACAACTAGCTCGGAAGAGACCCAGTACTTC.